This paragraph reports one T cell receptor (beta chain). The protocol was immunoSEQ multiplex PCR, while the TCRdb copy is restricted to in-frame clones and leaves out a portion. The top ten clones hold 6% to 7% of a sample with approximately 280,000 clones, 75% to 95% of them seen once. The data stem from a study of blood T cell repertoires in COVID-19. Study background: Collection of acute and convalescent COVID-19 samples took place in the United States, Italy and Spain. The analysed material was cDNA or gDNA that came from T cells, B-cell-depleted T cells, or PBMCs.

The CDR3 contains 15 residues. Trimming shortened V by 3 bases and J by 2 bases, and 14 bases separated the two germline ends. The chain recombines TRBV5-3 with TRBJ2-5; D possibly corresponds to TRBD2 (6 bases). TRBV5-3 is filed as an ORF, its function uncertain. The TCR sequence derives from a woman aged 30 to 39 with COVID-19, enrolled during active disease. Sample: peripheral blood. CDR3 amino acids: CARSSPGLDQETQYF. CDR3 DNA sequence: TGTGCCAGAAGCTCGCCGGGACTCGATCAAGAGACCCAGTACTTC.